Below are 12 T cell receptor beta chains sequenced from a single sample in a study of shared clonotypes between healthy human individuals. Only in-frame clones appear in the TCRdb table, and some are missing; sequencing was by immunoSEQ multiplex PCR. The sample contains a few million clones, about nine tenths of which appear only once. Sequenced material: naive CD4+ T cells from PBMCs. The subset denotes: CD45RA+ positively selected. Receptors were obtained from a young man in good health. Some clones in this sample may be carry-over from other donors' samples.

In regard to this clone: Other DNA sequences in the sample encode the same CDR3. V gene TRBV7-2 combines with J gene TRBJ2-1, with D possibly being TRBD2 (5 bases). Germline CDR1 SGHTA, CDR2 FQGNSA. Trimming cost V 4 bases and J 0 bases, with 7 bases left between them. The CDR3 length is 14 residues. CDR3 region: CASSYRDSYNEQFF. The CDR3 bases are TGTGCCAGCAGCTACCGGGACTCCTACAATGAGCAGTTCTTC.

This chain links TRBV28 with TRBJ2-3; no reliable D call. The germline V gene encodes CDR1 MDHEN and CDR2 SYDVKM. There are 11 residues in the CDR3. Trimming removed 6 bases from V and 12 bases from J, with 13 bases in between. Written as DNA, the CDR3 is TGTGCCAGCAGCCCAGCTCAGTCACAGTATTTT. Encoded protein: CASSPAQSQYF.

V usage is TRBV28 and J usage is TRBJ1-4, with 8 positions matching TRBD1. Germline V gives CDR1 MDHEN, CDR2 SYDVKM. The CDR3 extends over 13 amino acids. V was pared by 7 bases and J by 13 bases, with 11 bases of the junction left unmatched. The CDR3 spells CASKGQEKHGLFF. The CDR3 nucleotides are TGTGCCAGCAAGGGACAGGAAAAACACGGACTGTTTTTT.

This chain uses TRBV16 with TRBJ1-1; no clear D. Per the germline V gene, CDR1 is KGHSY and CDR2 is FQNENV. The CDR3 has 14 amino acids. V was cut by 0 bases and J by 5 bases, with 10 bases left in between. The CDR3 DNA reads TGTGCCAGCAGCCAATCAAGAGCTGAGACTGAAGCTTTCTTT. It is translated as CASSQSRAETEAFF.

The chain carries TRBV7-2 and TRBJ1-2; D is undetermined. Germline loops: CDR1 SGHTA, CDR2 FQGNSA. V was shortened by 1 base and J by 7 bases, with 16 bases between the two germline ends. This CDR3 has 15 amino acids. As DNA, the CDR3 is TGTGCCAGCAGCTTAGAGGGTTTAGGGAATGTTGGCTACACCTTC. Encoded protein: CASSLEGLGNVGYTF.

The V gene is TRBV4-2, the J gene TRBJ2-7; D is possibly TRBD1 (5 bases). The CDR3 is 14 amino acids. In germline, CDR1 is LGHNA, CDR2 YNFKEQ. The V gene lost 0 bases and the J gene lost 7 bases, with 13 bases spanning the gap. This chain's CDR3 is CASSQDGTGREQYF. The CDR3 nucleotides are TGTGCCAGCAGCCAAGACGGAACAGGAAGGGAGCAGTACTTC.

The chain carries TRBV15 and TRBJ2-5; 11 bases align to TRBD2. The CDR3 loop spans 16 amino acids. Trimming took 3 bases from V and 6 from J; bases not matched to a gene: 9. Germline CDR1 LNHNV, CDR2 YYDKDF (reference sequence). CDR3 coding DNA: TGTGCCACCAGCAGCGAATTAGCGGGAGGGGGGAAGACCCAGTACTTC. Its translation is CATSSELAGGGKTQYF.

This chain links TRBV28 with TRBJ1-1, with no clear D. The CDR3 runs 15 residues. Germline V CDR1 and CDR2: MDHEN, SYDVKM. V lost 6 bases to trimming and J lost 4 bases, with 18 bases between them. CDR3 nucleotide sequence: TGTGCCAGCAGATTAACTTCCCTCCTGACCACTGAAGCTTTCTTT. Translated: CASRLTSLLTTEAFF.

The V and J genes are TRBV6-1 and TRBJ2-1; 9 bases agree with TRBD1. CDR1 and CDR2 from the germline V gene are MNHNS and SASEGT. J lost 7 bases, V lost 0 bases, and 4 bases had no gene match. The CDR3 is 15 residues long. In DNA, the CDR3 is TGTGCCAGCAGTGAAGCCGGACAGGGGCGAAATGAGCAGTTCTTC. Translating gives CASSEAGQGRNEQFF.

This clone appeared once. The genes are TRBV11-2 and TRBJ2-2, with 7 bases identical to TRBD1. Trimming removed 2 bases from V and 6 bases from J; junction bases left unmatched: 9. The CDR3 is 16 residues long. Germline CDR1 is SGHAT and CDR2 is FQNNGV. The CDR3 region has the DNA TGTGCCAGCAGCTTAACACAGGGGTTCAAGTCCGGGGAGCTGTTTTTT. Its protein is CASSLTQGFKSGELFF.

This clone was recorded once. At one of its ends the junction is not consistent with the germline gene, which may arise from a read error. The gene calls are TRBV6-1 and TRBJ1-2; TRBD1 matches 9 bases. The CDR3 contains 14 residues. The V gene's germline CDR1 is MNHNS and CDR2 SASEGT. The CDR3 DNA reads TGTGCCAGCTGCCTGGGACAGGGACTCTATGGCTACACTTTC. It is translated as CASCLGQGLYGYTF.

The CDR3 reads CASSSIAGVSYEQYF. The CDR3 coding sequence is TGTGCCAGCAGCTCTATAGCGGGGGTTTCCTACGAGCAGTACTTC. The V call is TRBV11-1, the J call TRBJ2-7; 9 positions match TRBD2. The V gene's germline CDR1 is SGHAT and CDR2 FQDESV (reference sequence). The CDR3 is 15 residues long. Germline trimming cut 4 bases from V and 1 base from J; bases unmatched to any gene: 5.